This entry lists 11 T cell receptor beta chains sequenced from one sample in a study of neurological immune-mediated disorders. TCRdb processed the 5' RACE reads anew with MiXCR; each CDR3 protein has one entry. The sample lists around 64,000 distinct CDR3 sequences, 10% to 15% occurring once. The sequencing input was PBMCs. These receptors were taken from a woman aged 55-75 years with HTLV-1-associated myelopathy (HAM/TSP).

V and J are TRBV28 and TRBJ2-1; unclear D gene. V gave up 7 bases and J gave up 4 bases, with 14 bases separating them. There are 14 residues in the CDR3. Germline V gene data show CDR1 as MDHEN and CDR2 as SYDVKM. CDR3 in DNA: TGTGCCAGCACTCACCAACACCTTTACAATGAGCAGTTCTTC. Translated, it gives CASTHQHLYNEQFF.

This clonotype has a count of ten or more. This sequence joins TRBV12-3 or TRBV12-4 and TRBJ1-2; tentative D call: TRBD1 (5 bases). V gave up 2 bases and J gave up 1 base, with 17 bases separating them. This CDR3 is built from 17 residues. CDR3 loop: CASSLSRASNINYGYTF. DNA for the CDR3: TGTGCCAGCAGTTTAAGCAGGGCTTCTAACATTAACTATGGCTACACCTTC.

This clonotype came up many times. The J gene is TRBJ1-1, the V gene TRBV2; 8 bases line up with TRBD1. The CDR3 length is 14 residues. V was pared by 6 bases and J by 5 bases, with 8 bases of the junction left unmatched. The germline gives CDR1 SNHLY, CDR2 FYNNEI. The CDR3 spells CASSPGRGQTEAFF. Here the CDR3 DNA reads TGTGCCAGCAGCCCCGGCAGGGGGCAAACTGAAGCTTTCTTT.

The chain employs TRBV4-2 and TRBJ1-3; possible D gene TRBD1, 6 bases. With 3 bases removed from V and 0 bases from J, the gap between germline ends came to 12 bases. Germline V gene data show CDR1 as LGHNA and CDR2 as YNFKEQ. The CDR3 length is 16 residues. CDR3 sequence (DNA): TGTGCCAGCAGCCAGGCGGGGGGCGACTCTGGAAACACCATATATTTT. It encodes CASSQAGGDSGNTIYF.

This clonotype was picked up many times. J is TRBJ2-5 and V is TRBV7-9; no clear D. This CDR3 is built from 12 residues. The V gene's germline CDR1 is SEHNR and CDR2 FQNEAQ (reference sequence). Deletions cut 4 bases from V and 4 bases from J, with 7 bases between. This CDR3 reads CASSSAIETQYF. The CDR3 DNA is TGTGCCAGCAGCTCTGCAATAGAGACCCAGTACTTC.

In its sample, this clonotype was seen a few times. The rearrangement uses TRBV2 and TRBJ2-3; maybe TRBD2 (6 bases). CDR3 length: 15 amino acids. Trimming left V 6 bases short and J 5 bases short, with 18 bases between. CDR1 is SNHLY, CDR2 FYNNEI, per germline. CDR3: CASSLRGGHGDTQYF. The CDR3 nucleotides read TGTGCCAGCAGCCTCCGAGGAGGGCACGGAGATACGCAGTATTTT.

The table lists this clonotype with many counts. For the CDR3, the DNA is TGCGCCAGCAGCTTGGGGGCTAGCGGGAGACTCACCTCGGGAGATACGCAGTATTTT. It codes for CASSLGASGRLTSGDTQYF. The rearrangement uses TRBV5-1 and TRBJ2-3, with 10 bases that match TRBD2. Germline CDR1 is SGHRS and CDR2 is YFSETQ. This CDR3 spans 19 amino acids. After removal of 0 bases from V and 5 bases from J, the junction contained 15 bases not matched to a gene.

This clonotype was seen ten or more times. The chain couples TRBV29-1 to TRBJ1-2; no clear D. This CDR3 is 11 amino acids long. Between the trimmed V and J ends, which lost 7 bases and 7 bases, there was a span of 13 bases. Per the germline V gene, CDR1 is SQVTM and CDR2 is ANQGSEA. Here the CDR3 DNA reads TGCAGCGCCCTGGATGCTGGTGGCTACACCTTC. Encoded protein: CSALDAGGYTF.

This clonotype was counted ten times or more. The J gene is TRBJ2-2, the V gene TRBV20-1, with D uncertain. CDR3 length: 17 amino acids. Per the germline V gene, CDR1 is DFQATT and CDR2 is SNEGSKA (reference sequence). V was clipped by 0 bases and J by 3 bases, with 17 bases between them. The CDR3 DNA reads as TGCAGTGCTAGAGATACTCGCCTATCTCCGGACACCGGGGAGCTGTTTTTT. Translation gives CSARDTRLSPDTGELFF.

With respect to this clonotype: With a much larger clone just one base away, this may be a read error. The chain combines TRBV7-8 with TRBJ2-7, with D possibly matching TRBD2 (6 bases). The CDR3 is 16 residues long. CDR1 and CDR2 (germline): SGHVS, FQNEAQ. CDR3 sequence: CASSLVRSGPSYEHYF. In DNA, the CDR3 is TGTGCCAGCAGCTTAGTTCGAAGCGGGCCCTCCTACGAGCATTACTTC.

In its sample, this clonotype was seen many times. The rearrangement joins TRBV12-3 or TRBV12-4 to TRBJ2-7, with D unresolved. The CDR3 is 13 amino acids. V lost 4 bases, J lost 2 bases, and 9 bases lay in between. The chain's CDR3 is CASSYGRPYEQYF. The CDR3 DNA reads TGTGCCAGCAGTTATGGCAGACCCTACGAGCAGTACTTC.